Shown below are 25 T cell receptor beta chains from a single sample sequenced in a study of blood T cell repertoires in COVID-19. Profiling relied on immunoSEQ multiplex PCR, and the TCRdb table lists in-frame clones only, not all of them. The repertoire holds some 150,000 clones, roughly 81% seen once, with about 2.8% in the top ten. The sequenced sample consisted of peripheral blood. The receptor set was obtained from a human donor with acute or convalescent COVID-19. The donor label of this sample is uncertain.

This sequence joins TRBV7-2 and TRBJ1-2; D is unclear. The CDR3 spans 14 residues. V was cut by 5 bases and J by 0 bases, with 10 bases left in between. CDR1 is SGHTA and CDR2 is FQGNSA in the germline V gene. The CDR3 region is CASSPGSANYGYTF. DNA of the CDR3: TGTGCCAGCAGCCCCGGGAGTGCTAACTATGGCTACACCTTC.

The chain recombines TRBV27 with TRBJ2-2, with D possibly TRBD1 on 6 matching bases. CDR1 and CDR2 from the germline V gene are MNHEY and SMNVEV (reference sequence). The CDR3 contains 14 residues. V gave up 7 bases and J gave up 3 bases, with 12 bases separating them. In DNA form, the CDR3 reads TGTGCCAGCAAAAGGGGGTTGGACACCGGGGAGCTGTTTTTT. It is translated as CASKRGLDTGELFF.

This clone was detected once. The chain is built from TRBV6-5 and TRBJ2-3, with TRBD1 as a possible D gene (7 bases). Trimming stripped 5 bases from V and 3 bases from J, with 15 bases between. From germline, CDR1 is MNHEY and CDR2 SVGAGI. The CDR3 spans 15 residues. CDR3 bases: TGTGCCAGCAGTCTAACAGGGGAGGATACAGATACGCAGTATTTT. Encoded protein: CASSLTGEDTDTQYF.

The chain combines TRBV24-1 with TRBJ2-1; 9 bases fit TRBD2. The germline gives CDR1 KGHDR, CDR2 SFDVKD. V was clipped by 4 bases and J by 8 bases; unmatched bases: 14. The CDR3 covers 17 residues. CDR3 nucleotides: TGTGCCACCAGTGAGCTTGTGGCGGGGGGGCGAGAGGATGAGCAGTTCTTC. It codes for CATSELVAGGREDEQFF.

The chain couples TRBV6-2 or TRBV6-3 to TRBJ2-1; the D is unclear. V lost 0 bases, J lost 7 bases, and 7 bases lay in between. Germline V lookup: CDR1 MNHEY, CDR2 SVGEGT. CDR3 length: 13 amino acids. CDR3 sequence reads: CASSYSLENEQFF. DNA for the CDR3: TGTGCCAGCAGTTACTCTCTAGAAAATGAGCAGTTCTTC.

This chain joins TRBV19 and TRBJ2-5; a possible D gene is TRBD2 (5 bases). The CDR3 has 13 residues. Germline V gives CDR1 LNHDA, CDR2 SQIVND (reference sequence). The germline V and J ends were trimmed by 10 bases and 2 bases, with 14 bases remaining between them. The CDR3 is CATAGGLQETQYF. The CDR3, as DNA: TGTGCCACCGCCGGAGGCTTACAAGAGACCCAGTACTTC.

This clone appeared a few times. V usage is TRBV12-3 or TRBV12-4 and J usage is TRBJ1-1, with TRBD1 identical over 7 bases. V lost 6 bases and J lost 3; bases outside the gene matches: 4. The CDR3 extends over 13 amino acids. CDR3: CASRFTGDTEAFF. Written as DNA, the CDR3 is TGTGCCAGCAGGTTTACAGGGGACACTGAAGCTTTCTTT.

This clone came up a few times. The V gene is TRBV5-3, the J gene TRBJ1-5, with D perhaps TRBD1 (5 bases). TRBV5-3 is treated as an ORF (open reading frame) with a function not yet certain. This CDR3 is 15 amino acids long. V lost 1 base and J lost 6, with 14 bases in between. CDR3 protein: CARSLKGQGGQPQHF. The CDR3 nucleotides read TGTGCCAGAAGCTTGAAGGGTCAGGGAGGTCAGCCCCAGCATTTT.

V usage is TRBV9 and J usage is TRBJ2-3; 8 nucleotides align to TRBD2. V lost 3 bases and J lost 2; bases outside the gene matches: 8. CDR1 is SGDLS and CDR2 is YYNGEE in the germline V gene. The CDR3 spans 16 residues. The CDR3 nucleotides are TGTGCCAGCAGCGCCCTTACTAGCGGTTACACAGATACGCAGTATTTT. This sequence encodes CASSALTSGYTDTQYF.

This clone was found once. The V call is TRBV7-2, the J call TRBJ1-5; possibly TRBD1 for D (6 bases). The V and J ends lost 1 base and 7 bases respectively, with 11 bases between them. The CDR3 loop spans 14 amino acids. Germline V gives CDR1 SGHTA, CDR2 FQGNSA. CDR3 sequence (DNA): TGTGCCAGCAGCTTAGGTTGGCAGGGGCAGCCCCAGCATTTT. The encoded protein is CASSLGWQGQPQHF.

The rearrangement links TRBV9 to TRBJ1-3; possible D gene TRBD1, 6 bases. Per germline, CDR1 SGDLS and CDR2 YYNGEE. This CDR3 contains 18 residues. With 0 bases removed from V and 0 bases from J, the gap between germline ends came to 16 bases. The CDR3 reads CASSVEESTGSSGNTIYF. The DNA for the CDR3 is TGTGCCAGCAGCGTAGAAGAGAGTACAGGGAGCTCTGGAAACACCATATATTTT.

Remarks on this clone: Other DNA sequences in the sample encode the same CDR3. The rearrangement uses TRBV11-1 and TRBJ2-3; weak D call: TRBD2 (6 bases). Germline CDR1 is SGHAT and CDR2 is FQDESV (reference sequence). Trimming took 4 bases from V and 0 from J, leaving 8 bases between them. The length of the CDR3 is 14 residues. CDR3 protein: CASSSGGSTDTQYF. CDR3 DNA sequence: TGTGCCAGCAGCTCCGGGGGTAGCACAGATACGCAGTATTTT.

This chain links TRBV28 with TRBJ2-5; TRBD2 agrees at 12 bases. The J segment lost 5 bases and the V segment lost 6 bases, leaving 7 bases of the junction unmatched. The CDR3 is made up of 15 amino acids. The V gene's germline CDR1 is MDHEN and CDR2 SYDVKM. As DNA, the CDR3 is TGTGCCAGCAGCCCTAGCGGGAGGGGGGGGGAGACCCAGTACTTC. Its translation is CASSPSGRGGETQYF.

The CDR3 nucleotides are TGTGCCAGTGAAGGACTAGCGGGTGGTAATGAGCAGTTCTTC. This sequence encodes CASEGLAGGNEQFF. The chain employs TRBV6-5 and TRBJ2-1; 11 bases are a match to TRBD2. The length of the CDR3 is 14 residues. Looked up from germline, CDR1 is MNHEY and CDR2 is SVGAGI. With V trimmed by 9 bases and J by 7 bases, 8 bases remained unmatched.

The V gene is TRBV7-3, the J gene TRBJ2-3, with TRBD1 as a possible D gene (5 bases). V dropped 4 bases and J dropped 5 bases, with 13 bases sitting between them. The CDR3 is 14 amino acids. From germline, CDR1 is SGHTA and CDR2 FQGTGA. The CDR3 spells CASSSLGGQDTQYF. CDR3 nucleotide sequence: TGTGCCAGCAGCTCCCTCGGCGGACAAGATACGCAGTATTTT. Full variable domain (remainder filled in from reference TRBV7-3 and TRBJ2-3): GAGVSQTPSNKVTEKGKYVELRCDPISGHTALYWYRQSLGQGPEFLIYFQGTGAADDSGLPNDRFFAVRPEGSVSTLKIQRTERGDSAVYLCASSSLGGQDTQYFGPGTRLTVL.

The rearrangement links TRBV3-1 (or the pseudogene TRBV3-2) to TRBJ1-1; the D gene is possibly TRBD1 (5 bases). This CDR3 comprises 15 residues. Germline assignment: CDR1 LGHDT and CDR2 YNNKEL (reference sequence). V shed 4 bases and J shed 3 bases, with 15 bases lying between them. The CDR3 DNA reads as TGTGCCAGCAGCCCAAGTCAGGGCACGGACACTGAAGCTTTCTTT. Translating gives CASSPSQGTDTEAFF.

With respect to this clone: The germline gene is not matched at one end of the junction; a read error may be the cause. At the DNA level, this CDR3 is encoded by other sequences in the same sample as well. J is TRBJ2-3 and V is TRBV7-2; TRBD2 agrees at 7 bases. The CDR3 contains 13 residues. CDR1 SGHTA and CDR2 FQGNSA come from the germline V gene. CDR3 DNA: TGTGCCAGCAGCTTATACCAGGGCTTGGGAGGGCCCTTT. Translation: CASSLYQGLGGPF.

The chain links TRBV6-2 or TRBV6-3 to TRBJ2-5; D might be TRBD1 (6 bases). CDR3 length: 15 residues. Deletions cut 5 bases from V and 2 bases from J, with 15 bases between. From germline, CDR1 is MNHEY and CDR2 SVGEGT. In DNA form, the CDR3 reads TGTGCCAGCAGTCGACCTGGGGGCCAACAAGAGACCCAGTACTTC. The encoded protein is CASSRPGGQQETQYF.

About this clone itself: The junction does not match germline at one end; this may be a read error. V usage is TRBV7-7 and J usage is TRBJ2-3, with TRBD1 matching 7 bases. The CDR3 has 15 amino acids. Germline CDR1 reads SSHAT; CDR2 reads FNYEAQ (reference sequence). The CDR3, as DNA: TGTGCTAGCAGCTCGTCCGGGACAGAAGGAGATACGCAGTATTTT. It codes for CASSSSGTEGDTQYF.

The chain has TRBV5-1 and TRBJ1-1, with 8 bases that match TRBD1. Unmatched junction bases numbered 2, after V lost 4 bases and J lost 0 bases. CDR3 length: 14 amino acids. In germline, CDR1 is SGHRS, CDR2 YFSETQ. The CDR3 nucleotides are TGCGCCAGCAGCCAGGGACAGGTGAACACTGAAGCTTTCTTT. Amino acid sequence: CASSQGQVNTEAFF.

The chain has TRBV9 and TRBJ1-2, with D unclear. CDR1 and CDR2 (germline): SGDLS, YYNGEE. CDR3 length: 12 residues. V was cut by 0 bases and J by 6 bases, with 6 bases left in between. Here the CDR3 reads CASSVAGDGYTF. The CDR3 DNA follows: TGTGCCAGCAGCGTAGCCGGGGATGGCTACACCTTC.

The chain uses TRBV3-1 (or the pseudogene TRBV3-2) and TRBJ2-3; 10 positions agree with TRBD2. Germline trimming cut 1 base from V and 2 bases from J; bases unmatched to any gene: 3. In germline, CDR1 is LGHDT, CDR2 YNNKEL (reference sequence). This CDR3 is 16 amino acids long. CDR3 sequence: CASSQVLAGTTDTQYF. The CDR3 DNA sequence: TGTGCCAGCAGCCAAGTACTAGCGGGGACCACAGATACGCAGTATTTT.

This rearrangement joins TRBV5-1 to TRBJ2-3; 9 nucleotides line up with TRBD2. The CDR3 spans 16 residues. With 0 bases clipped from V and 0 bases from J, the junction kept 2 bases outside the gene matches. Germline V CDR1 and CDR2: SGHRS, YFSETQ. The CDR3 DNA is TGCGCCAGCAGCTTGGAGGCGGGAGGGAGCACAGATACGCAGTATTTT. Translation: CASSLEAGGSTDTQYF.

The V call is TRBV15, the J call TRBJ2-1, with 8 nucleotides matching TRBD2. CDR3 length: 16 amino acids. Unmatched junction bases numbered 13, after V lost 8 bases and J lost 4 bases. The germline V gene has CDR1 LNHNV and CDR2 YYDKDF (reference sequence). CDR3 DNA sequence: TGTGCCACCGGAGGAAAGTCGGGGGGGCCTTACAATGAGCAGTTCTTC. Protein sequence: CATGGKSGGPYNEQFF.

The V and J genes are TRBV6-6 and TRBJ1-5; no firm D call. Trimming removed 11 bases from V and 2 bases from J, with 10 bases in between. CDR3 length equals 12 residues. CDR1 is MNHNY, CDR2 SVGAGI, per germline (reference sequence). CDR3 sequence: CAVSEGNQPQHF. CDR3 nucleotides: TGTGCCGTCTCCGAGGGCAATCAGCCCCAGCATTTT.